The subject of this entry is one T cell receptor beta chain. Its specificity is not known. CD4+ naive, central memory, regulatory and stem cell-like memory subsets were isolated by sorting on CD45RO/CCR7/CD25/CD127/CD95/CD27. This sample stems from a study of beta chain features in type 1 diabetes. General study findings and limits: Overrepresentation of cells with high TCR expression could result from cDNA sequencing. The naive, central memory and Treg TCRB repertoires of patients appeared to be more similar to one another than those of healthy donors. Whether TCRB rearrangement is influenced by HLA type went unresolved here.

The length of the CDR3 is 14 residues. The germline V gene has CDR1 SQVTM and CDR2 ANQGSEA. The V end lost 7 bases, the J end lost 1 base, and 17 bases lay between the germline ends. TCRB transcripts that were expressed got sequenced, as all of the isolated RNA had been reverse transcribed. Generated by immunoSEQ multiplex PCR, the TCRdb table keeps only in-frame clones and is missing some. Of 900,000 or so clones listed, 15% to 20% are singletons. This TCR was recovered from a woman between 18 and 29 years old in good health. This rearrangement joins TRBV29-1 to TRBJ2-7; D possibly uses TRBD1 or TRBD2 (5 bases each). Sample: naive CD4+ T cells from blood. The CDR3: CSAGGGLTSYEQYF. DNA for the CDR3: TGCAGCGCCGGTGGGGGTCTGACTTCCTACGAGCAGTACTTC.